The 21 T cell receptor beta chains below were found in one sample sequenced in a study of cytomegalovirus exposure and HLA in healthy donors. PCR used 60 Vbeta primers and 13 Jbeta primers. The protocol was immunoSEQ multiplex PCR, while the TCRdb copy is restricted to in-frame clones and leaves out a portion. The sample has roughly 180,000 clones, around four fifths seen once. The sample consisted of PBMCs. These receptors were collected from a boy aged 2-9 years in good health and CMV-seronegative.

This chain uses TRBV4-2 with TRBJ1-2, with a weak D call TRBD1 (6 bases). CDR1 is LGHNA, CDR2 YNFKEQ, per germline. V was pared by 0 bases and J by 7 bases, with 15 bases between. The CDR3 spans 15 residues. Here the CDR3 DNA reads TGTGCCAGCAGCCAAGAAGGGGACACCGAATCTGGCTACACCTTC. It translates to CASSQEGDTESGYTF.

The chain joins TRBV19 to TRBJ1-4; unclear D gene. The V end was cut by 7 bases, the J end by 1 base, with 13 bases between. Germline V CDR1 and CDR2: LNHDA, SQIVND (reference sequence). The CDR3 contains 15 residues. The CDR3 reads CASTRSPVTNEKLFF. The CDR3 DNA reads TGTGCCAGTACTAGAAGTCCGGTAACTAATGAAAAACTGTTTTTT.

The rearrangement uses TRBV10-3 and TRBJ1-2, with 9 positions matching TRBD1. CDR1 and CDR2 from the germline V gene are ENHRY and SYGVKD. This CDR3 spans 13 amino acids. V trimming: 10 bases; J trimming: 7 bases; junction bases outside the gene matches: 10. The CDR3 sequence: CATTGQQGAGYTF. CDR3 in DNA: TGTGCCACCACGGGTCAACAGGGGGCTGGCTACACCTTC.

CDR3 loop: CASSVGQGASDTQYF. Written as DNA, the CDR3 is TGTGCCAGCAGTGTAGGACAGGGGGCATCAGATACGCAGTATTTT. J is TRBJ2-3 and V is TRBV6-1; 11 bases map to TRBD1. The CDR3 has 15 amino acids. V lost 4 bases and J lost 4; bases outside the gene matches: 4. From germline, CDR1 is MNHNS and CDR2 SASEGT.

The rearrangement joins TRBV7-3 to TRBJ2-5, with TRBD2 matching over 9 bases. Per germline, CDR1 SGHTA and CDR2 FQGTGA. V was pared by 1 base and J by 2 bases, with 8 bases of the junction left unmatched. The CDR3 loop spans 17 amino acids. CDR3 DNA: TGTGCCAGCAGCTTAAAGAGGCGGCGGGAGGGTCAAGAGACCCAGTACTTC. Translation gives CASSLKRRREGQETQYF.

This chain connects TRBV5-1 to TRBJ1-3; 7 nucleotides line up with TRBD1. The V gene's germline CDR1 is SGHRS and CDR2 YFSETQ. There are 16 residues in the CDR3. Trimming removed 0 bases from V and 0 bases from J; junction bases left unmatched: 3. This chain's CDR3 is CASSLGTGTSGNTIYF. CDR3 sequence (DNA): TGCGCCAGCAGCTTGGGGACAGGCACCTCTGGAAACACCATATATTTT.

This chain uses TRBV6-5 with TRBJ2-1; a weak D match, TRBD2 (5 bases). CDR3 length equals 14 residues. V was shortened by 0 bases and J by 5 bases, with 8 bases between the two germline ends. The germline CDR1 and CDR2 sequences are MNHEY and SVGAGI. The CDR3 sequence: CASSYSLANNEQFF. Here the CDR3 DNA reads TGTGCCAGCAGTTACTCCCTAGCTAACAATGAGCAGTTCTTC.

The genes are TRBV18 and TRBJ2-7; 10 bases agree with TRBD2. With 3 bases clipped from V and 3 bases from J, the junction kept 11 bases outside the gene matches. Germline CDR1 KGHSH, CDR2 LQKENI. The CDR3 is 17 amino acids. Written as DNA, the CDR3 is TGTGCCAGCTCACCTTACCACACTAGCGGGATTATCTACGAGCAGTACTTC. This sequence encodes CASSPYHTSGIIYEQYF.

This sequence joins TRBV19 and TRBJ2-7; 16 bases agree with TRBD2. Per germline, CDR1 LNHDA and CDR2 SQIVND (reference sequence). There are 17 residues in the CDR3. With 4 bases clipped from V and 5 bases from J, the junction kept 8 bases outside the gene matches. In DNA, the CDR3 is TGTGCCAGTAGTAGCCGGGGACTAGCGGGAGGGCCGGACGAGCAGTACTTC. It encodes CASSSRGLAGGPDEQYF.

This clone was seen a handful of times. The J gene is TRBJ2-1, the V gene TRBV6-1; TRBD2 agrees at 16 bases. The germline V gene encodes CDR1 MNHNS and CDR2 SASEGT. CDR3 length equals 16 residues. The ends lost 3 bases at V and 7 bases at J; junction bases unmatched: 3. CDR3 DNA: TGTGCCAGCAGTGATGGGACTAGCGGGAGGGGGAATGAGCAGTTCTTC. Protein product: CASSDGTSGRGNEQFF.

On this clone itself: Germline and junction disagree at one end, which may indicate a read error. The chain uses TRBV6-1 and TRBJ1-2; 7 bases fit TRBD1. The CDR3 has 10 amino acids. Germline V gives CDR1 MNHNS, CDR2 SASEGT. CDR3 protein: CASSDDRAHF. In DNA form, the CDR3 reads TGTGCCAGCAGTGACGACAGGGCCCACTTC.

This clone has more than one count but fewer than ten. The J gene is TRBJ1-1, the V gene TRBV6-5; D is possibly TRBD1 (5 bases). V was clipped by 0 bases and J by 4 bases, with 12 bases between them. Germline-derived CDR1 and CDR2 are MNHEY and SVGAGI. CDR3 length: 15 amino acids. CDR3 bases: TGTGCCAGCAGTTACTCGGGCAGGGTGAGCACTGAAGCTTTCTTT. As protein: CASSYSGRVSTEAFF.

The rearrangement links TRBV5-1 to TRBJ2-1, with a possible D match to TRBD1 (5 bases). The CDR3 covers 13 residues. CDR1 is SGHRS and CDR2 is YFSETQ in the germline V gene. Trimming shortened V by 7 bases and J by 0 bases, and 8 bases separated the two germline ends. CDR3 sequence (DNA): TGCGCCAGCCGACAGAGCTCCTACAATGAGCAGTTCTTC. This codes for CASRQSSYNEQFF.

The sample holds a few counts of this clone. J is TRBJ1-1 and V is TRBV25-1; no reliable D call. V was pared by 5 bases and J by 4 bases, with 8 bases between. The CDR3 spans 12 residues. Germline CDR1 is MGHDK and CDR2 is SYGVNS. CDR3 nucleotide sequence: TGTGCCAGCAGTCCTTCGGGCACTGAAGCTTTCTTT. It yields the protein CASSPSGTEAFF.

V is TRBV19 and J is TRBJ2-5, with TRBD2 matching 13 bases. CDR3 length: 16 residues. Trimming cost V 1 base and J 7 bases; bases outside gene matches: 6. Germline V gives CDR1 LNHDA, CDR2 SQIVND (reference sequence). CDR3 in DNA: TGTGCCAGTAGTATAGGGGGACTAGCGGGGCTTAGGACCCAGTACTTC. This gives the protein CASSIGGLAGLRTQYF.

This chain links TRBV12-5 with TRBJ2-3, with TRBD1 matching 11 bases. The V gene's germline CDR1 is LGHNT and CDR2 FRNRAP. CDR3 length equals 16 residues. Trimming took 0 bases from V and 5 from J; bases not matched to a gene: 4. CDR3 sequence (DNA): TGTGCTAGTGGTTTGGTAAGGACAGGGGGCATAGATACGCAGTATTTT. Translation: CASGLVRTGGIDTQYF. Full variable domain (remainder filled in from reference TRBV12-5 and TRBJ2-3): DARVTQTPRHKVTEMGQEVTMRCQPILGHNTVFWYRQTMMQGLELLAYFRNRAPLDDSGMPKDRFSAEMPDATLATLKIQPSEPRDSAVYFCASGLVRTGGIDTQYFGPGTRLTVL.

The V call is TRBV30, the J call TRBJ2-1; TRBD2 matches at 12 bases. Germline CDR1 GTSNPN, CDR2 SVGIG (reference sequence). The trim removed 4 bases at V and 5 bases at J, leaving 12 bases unmatched. This CDR3 has 17 residues. The CDR3 DNA follows: TGTGCCTGGACCTTAGGACTAGCGGGATTTACCCACAATGAGCAGTTCTTC. It encodes CAWTLGLAGFTHNEQFF.

The chain is built from TRBV29-1 and TRBJ1-1; TRBD1 might be the D (6 bases). The CDR3 has 14 residues. The V gene lost 4 bases and the J gene lost 1 base, with 13 bases spanning the gap. Germline lookup yields CDR1 SQVTM and CDR2 ANQGSEA. The CDR3 loop is CSVGVPGQNTEAFF. CDR3 nucleotides: TGCAGCGTTGGGGTACCGGGACAGAACACTGAAGCTTTCTTT.

The chain couples TRBV5-1 to TRBJ1-1; D may be TRBD1 (6 bases). CDR1 is SGHRS and CDR2 is YFSETQ in the germline V gene. V was clipped by 6 bases and J by 2 bases, with 23 bases between them. The CDR3 contains 17 residues. The CDR3 DNA reads as TGCGCCAGCACCGAGGGCGGGGGCTTGCTTAAAAACACTGAAGCTTTCTTT. It encodes CASTEGGGLLKNTEAFF.

This sequence joins TRBV4-3 and TRBJ1-6, with D perhaps TRBD1 (6 bases). From germline, CDR1 is LGHNA and CDR2 YSLEER. The CDR3 has 15 residues. The ends were cut back, 0 bases at V and 9 bases at J, with 12 bases in the middle. The CDR3 nucleotides read TGCGCCAGCAGCCAAGATCAGACAGGAATTTCACCCCTCCACTTT. Amino acids: CASSQDQTGISPLHF.

The J gene is TRBJ1-1, the V gene TRBV14; maybe TRBD1 (6 bases). The CDR3 is 13 amino acids. V was pared by 2 bases and J by 4 bases, with 8 bases between. Germline V gene lookup returns CDR1 SGHDN and CDR2 FVKESK. DNA for the CDR3: TGTGCCAGCAGCCAAACAGGGACCACTGAAGCTTTCTTT. Protein product: CASSQTGTTEAFF.